These T cell receptor beta chains were read from a single sample in a study of OX40 agonist ivuxolimab in advanced cancers. The data were produced by immunoSEQ multiplex PCR, yet TCRdb's version contains in-frame clones alone and is incomplete. Among about 54,000 clones listed, 84% were seen once. The sample consisted of CD4+ or CD8+ T cells sorted from blood, taken in a trial of the OX40 agonist ivuxolimab. These receptors were obtained from an adult with an advanced solid tumor such as melanoma, head and neck, liver or kidney cancer. Both conserved end residues are part of each CDR3. The D gene is left open where the match is weak. Clone size is given for some rows only: seen once, a few or many times, or a class if the clone is expanded.

DNA: TGTGCCAGCAGCTTAATGGAAAATCCCGGGAGCGAGCAGTACTTC
CDR3: CASSLMENPGSEQYF
J: TRBJ2-7
V: TRBV7-6
size: -
D: -

DNA: TGTGCCGGGATGGAGACAGCTAGCTCCACTGAAGCTTTCTTT
CDR3: CAGMETASSTEAFF
J: TRBJ1-1
V: TRBV19
size: -
D: -

DNA: TGTGCCAGCAGCTTTGGAAGTAATAGCAATCAGCCCCAGCATTTT
CDR3: CASSFGSNSNQPQHF
J: TRBJ1-5
V: TRBV7-9
size: once
D: -

DNA: TGTGCCAGCAGTGTCCCCAGGACCGGACCCAGCAATCAGCCCCAGCATTTT
CDR3: CASSVPRTGPSNQPQHF
J: TRBJ1-5
V: TRBV6-1
size: -
D: -

DNA: TGTGCCAGCTTTAGGGGGGGCAGGGAGAAAGACTATGGCTACACCTTC
CDR3: CASFRGGREKDYGYTF
J: TRBJ1-2
V: TRBV2
size: -
D: -

DNA: TGTGCCAGCAGCTTAGCAACTAGCAATGAGCAGTTCTTC
CDR3: CASSLATSNEQFF
J: TRBJ2-1
V: TRBV7-6
size: -
D: -

DNA: TGTGCCAGCGTTGTTTGGGCTGGGAACACTGAAGCTTTCTTT
CDR3: CASVVWAGNTEAFF
J: TRBJ1-1
V: TRBV21-1
size: -
D: -

DNA: TGTGCCAGCTCAGTGAAGAACACCGGGGAGCTGTTTTTT
CDR3: CASSVKNTGELFF
J: TRBJ2-2
V: TRBV18
size: -
D: -

DNA: TGTGCCAGCAGTGACGGCGGGACAGGGGGTAAGGCTTTCTTT
CDR3: CASSDGGTGGKAFF
J: TRBJ1-1
V: TRBV6-5
size: -
D: TRBD1

DNA: TGTGCCAGCAGCATAAGCGTGTCAGATACGCAGTATTTT
CDR3: CASSISVSDTQYF
J: TRBJ2-3
V: TRBV11-1
size: once
D: -

DNA: TGTGCCAGCTCAGCTAGTTCCGGGGCCAACGTCCTGACTTTC
CDR3: CASSASSGANVLTF
J: TRBJ2-6
V: TRBV18
size: -
D: -

DNA: TGTGCCAGCAGCTTTCCCATGCGTGAGCAGTTCTTC
CDR3: CASSFPMREQFF
J: TRBJ2-1
V: TRBV11-2
size: -
D: -

DNA: TGTGCCAGCAGTTTATGGGAAGAGGGGACCGGGACAGGGAGTCTGAATGAGCAGTTCTTC
CDR3: CASSLWEEGTGTGSLNEQFF
J: TRBJ2-1
V: TRBV27
size: -
D: TRBD1

DNA: TGTGCCAGCAGCTTGCAACTGAGCTCCTACAATGAGCAGTTCTTC
CDR3: CASSLQLSSYNEQFF
J: TRBJ2-1
V: TRBV5-5
size: -
D: -

DNA: TGTGCCAGCACCTTCGACAGGAGGTACGAGCAGTACTTC
CDR3: CASTFDRRYEQYF
J: TRBJ2-7
V: TRBV2
size: -
D: -

DNA: TGTGCCAGTAGTACCCAGAGGGACGGTCCGTTGTTGAGCTACACCTTC
CDR3: CASSTQRDGPLLSYTF
J: TRBJ1-2
V: TRBV19
size: -
D: -

DNA: TGTGCCATCAGTGGGGTGCGGGTTGGCACCGGGGAGCTGTTTTTT
CDR3: CAISGVRVGTGELFF
J: TRBJ2-2
V: TRBV10-3
size: -
D: -

DNA: TGCGCCAGCAGGGAAGGGAACTATGGCTACACCTTC
CDR3: CASREGNYGYTF
J: TRBJ1-2
V: TRBV10-2
size: once
D: -

DNA: TGCGCCAGCAGCCAAGGGGTATGGCCCCAGTACTTC
CDR3: CASSQGVWPQYF
J: TRBJ2-5
V: TRBV4-3
size: -
D: -

DNA: TGTGCCAGCAGCCGTAGGACTAGCGAAGACACCGGGGAGCTGTTTTTT
CDR3: CASSRRTSEDTGELFF
J: TRBJ2-2
V: TRBV7-9
size: -
D: TRBD2

DNA: TGTGCCAGCAGGACCCCGGGACAGCCCAACGAGCAGTACTTC
CDR3: CASRTPGQPNEQYF
J: TRBJ2-7
V: TRBV21-1
size: -
D: -

DNA: TGTGCCAGCAGCCAAGATCTCCCGGGATCGGCTTGGGGGTCGGCCGAGCAGTACTTC
CDR3: CASSQDLPGSAWGSAEQYF
J: TRBJ2-7
V: TRBV14
size: -
D: -

DNA: TGTGCCAGCAGTTTAGGGTACGAGCAGTACTTC
CDR3: CASSLGYEQYF
J: TRBJ2-7
V: TRBV28
size: -
D: -

DNA: TGTGCCAGCAGCAGTGCGAGCGGGACTAGCGGGAAAGAGACCCAGTACTTC
CDR3: CASSSASGTSGKETQYF
J: TRBJ2-5
V: TRBV14
size: -
D: TRBD2

DNA: TGTGCCAGCAGTCCTCCCGAGCCGGCCGGGGAGCTGTTTTTT
CDR3: CASSPPEPAGELFF
J: TRBJ2-2
V: TRBV28
size: -
D: -